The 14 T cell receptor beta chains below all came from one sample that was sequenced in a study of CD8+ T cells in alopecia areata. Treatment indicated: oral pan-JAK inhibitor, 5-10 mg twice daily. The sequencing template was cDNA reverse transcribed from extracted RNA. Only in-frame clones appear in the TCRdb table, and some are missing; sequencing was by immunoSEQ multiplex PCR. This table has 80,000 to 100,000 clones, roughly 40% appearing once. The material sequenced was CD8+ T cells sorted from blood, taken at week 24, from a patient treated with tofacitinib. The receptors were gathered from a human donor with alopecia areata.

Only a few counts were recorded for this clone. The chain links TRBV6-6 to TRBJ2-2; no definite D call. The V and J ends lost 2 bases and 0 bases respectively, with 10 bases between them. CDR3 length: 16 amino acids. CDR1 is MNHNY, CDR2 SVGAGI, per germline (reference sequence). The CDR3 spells CASSYTRTPNTGELFF. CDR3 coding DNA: TGTGCCAGCAGTTACACCAGAACTCCGAACACCGGGGAGCTGTTTTTT.

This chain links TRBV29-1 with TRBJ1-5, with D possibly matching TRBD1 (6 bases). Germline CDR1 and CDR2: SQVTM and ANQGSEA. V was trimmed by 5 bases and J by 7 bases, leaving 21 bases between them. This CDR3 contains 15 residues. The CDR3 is CSVIQGLGKGQPQHF. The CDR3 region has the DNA TGCAGCGTTATACAGGGATTGGGAAAGGGGCAGCCCCAGCATTTT.

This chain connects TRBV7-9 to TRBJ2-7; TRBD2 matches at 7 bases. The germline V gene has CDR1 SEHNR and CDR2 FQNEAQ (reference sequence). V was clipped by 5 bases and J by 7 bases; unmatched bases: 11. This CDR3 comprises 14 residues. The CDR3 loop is CASSPLGGTREQYF. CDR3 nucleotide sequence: TGTGCCAGCAGCCCACTCGGGGGGACGAGGGAGCAGTACTTC.

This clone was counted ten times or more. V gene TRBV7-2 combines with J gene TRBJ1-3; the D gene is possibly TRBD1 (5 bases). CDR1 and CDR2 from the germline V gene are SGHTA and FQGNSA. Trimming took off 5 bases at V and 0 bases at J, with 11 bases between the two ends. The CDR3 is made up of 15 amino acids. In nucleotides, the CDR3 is TGTGCCAGCAGCGCAACGACAGTCTCTGGAAACACCATATATTTT. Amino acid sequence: CASSATTVSGNTIYF.

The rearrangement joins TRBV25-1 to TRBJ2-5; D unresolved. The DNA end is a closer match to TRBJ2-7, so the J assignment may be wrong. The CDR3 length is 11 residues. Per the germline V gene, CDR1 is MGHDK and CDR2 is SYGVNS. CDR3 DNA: TGTGCCAGCAGTGAATTTTACGAGCAGTACTTC. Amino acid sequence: CASSEFYEQYF.

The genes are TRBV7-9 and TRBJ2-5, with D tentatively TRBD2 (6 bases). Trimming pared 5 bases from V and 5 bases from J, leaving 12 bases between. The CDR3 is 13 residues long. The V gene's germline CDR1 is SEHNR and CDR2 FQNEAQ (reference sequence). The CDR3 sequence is CASSKGLMETQYF. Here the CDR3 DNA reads TGTGCCAGCAGCAAGGGACTCATGGAGACCCAGTACTTC.

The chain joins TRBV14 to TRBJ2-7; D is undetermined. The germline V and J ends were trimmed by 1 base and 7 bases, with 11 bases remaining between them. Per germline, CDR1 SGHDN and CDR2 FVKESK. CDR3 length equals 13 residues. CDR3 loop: CASSQGWAREQYF. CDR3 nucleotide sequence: TGTGCCAGCAGCCAAGGGTGGGCAAGGGAGCAGTACTTC.

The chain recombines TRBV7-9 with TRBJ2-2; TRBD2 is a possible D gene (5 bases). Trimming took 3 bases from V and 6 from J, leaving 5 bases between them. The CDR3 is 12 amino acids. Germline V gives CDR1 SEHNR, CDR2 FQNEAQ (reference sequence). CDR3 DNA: TGTGCCAGCAGCTTGCGGGCCGGGGAGCTGTTTTTT. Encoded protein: CASSLRAGELFF.

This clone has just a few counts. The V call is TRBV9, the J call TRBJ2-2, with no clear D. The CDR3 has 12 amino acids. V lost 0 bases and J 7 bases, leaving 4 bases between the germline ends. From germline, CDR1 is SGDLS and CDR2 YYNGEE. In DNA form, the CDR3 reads TGTGCCAGCAGCGTAGATAACGGGGAGCTGTTTTTT. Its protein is CASSVDNGELFF.

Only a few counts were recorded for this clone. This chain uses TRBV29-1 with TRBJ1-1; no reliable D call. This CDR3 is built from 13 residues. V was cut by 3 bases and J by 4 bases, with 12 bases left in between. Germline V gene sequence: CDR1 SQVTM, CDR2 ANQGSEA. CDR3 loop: CSVDMGLATEAFF. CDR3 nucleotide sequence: TGCAGCGTTGATATGGGCCTTGCCACTGAAGCTTTCTTT.

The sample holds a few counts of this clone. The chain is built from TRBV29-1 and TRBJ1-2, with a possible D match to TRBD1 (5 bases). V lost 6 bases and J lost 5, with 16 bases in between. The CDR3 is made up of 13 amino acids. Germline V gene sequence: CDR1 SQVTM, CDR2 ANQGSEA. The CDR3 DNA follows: TGCAGCGTGACCCTGGGAAGGGGTTATGGCTACACCTTC. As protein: CSVTLGRGYGYTF.

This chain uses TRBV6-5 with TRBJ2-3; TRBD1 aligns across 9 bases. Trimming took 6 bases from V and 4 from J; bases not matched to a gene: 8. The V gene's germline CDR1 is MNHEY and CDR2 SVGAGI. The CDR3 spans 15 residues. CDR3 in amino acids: CASSYRDRVADTQYF. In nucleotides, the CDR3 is TGTGCCAGCAGCTACCGGGACAGGGTAGCAGATACGCAGTATTTT.

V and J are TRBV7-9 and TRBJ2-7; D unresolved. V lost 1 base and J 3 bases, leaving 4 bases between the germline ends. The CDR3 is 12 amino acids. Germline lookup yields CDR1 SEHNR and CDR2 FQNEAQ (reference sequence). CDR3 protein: CASSLEVYEQYF. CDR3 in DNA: TGTGCCAGCAGCTTAGAGGTCTACGAGCAGTACTTC.

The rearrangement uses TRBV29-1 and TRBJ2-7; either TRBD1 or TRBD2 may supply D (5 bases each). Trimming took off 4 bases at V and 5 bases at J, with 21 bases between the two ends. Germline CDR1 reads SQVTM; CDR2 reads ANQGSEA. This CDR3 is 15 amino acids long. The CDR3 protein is CSVVGLRGARNEQYF. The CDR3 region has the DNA TGCAGCGTTGTGGGCCTCCGAGGGGCTCGTAACGAGCAGTACTTC.